This is a list of T cell receptor beta chains from one sample in a study of blood T cell repertoires in COVID-19. Generated by immunoSEQ multiplex PCR, the TCRdb table keeps only in-frame clones and is missing some. The table has over 120,000 clones, 80% to 85% seen once; the top ten hold approximately 3.9%. The sample comprised peripheral blood. These receptor sequences come from a woman between 55 and 75 years old with acute or convalescent COVID-19. Each CDR3 is given with its conserved first and last residue. D genes are given only for firm matches. Rows give clone size only sometimes, using once, few, many, or a class for an expanded clone.

TRBJ2-7,NA,NA,TRBV7-8,CASSPSGRGEQYF,TGTGCCAGCAGCCCGTCCGGTCGGGGCGAGCAGTACTTC
TRBJ1-1,NA,NA,TRBV27,CASSPLGTGLRTEAFF,TGTGCCAGCAGTCCCCTAGGAACAGGGCTGAGGACTGAAGCTTTCTTT
TRBJ2-3,TRBD2,NA,TRBV11-3,CASSFDSGRGTDTQYF,TGTGCCAGCAGCTTCGATAGCGGGAGAGGTACAGATACGCAGTATTTT
TRBJ2-2,TRBD2,NA,TRBV7-2,CASSPSGRGVATGELFF,TGTGCCAGCAGCCCGTCCGGCCGGGGGGTAGCGACCGGGGAGCTGTTTTTT
TRBJ2-7,TRBD1,NA,TRBV18,CASSQGQDYEQYF,TGTGCCAGCTCACAGGGACAGGACTACGAGCAGTACTTC
TRBJ2-1,NA,NA,TRBV6-2/TRBV6-3,CASSQGTRYQFF,TGTGCCAGCAGTCAGGGGACGCGGTACCAGTTCTTC
TRBJ2-3,NA,NA,TRBV7-2,CASSLSTGTDTQYF,TGTGCCAGCAGCTTAAGTACGGGGACAGATACGCAGTATTTT
TRBJ1-4,NA,NA,TRBV7-9,CASSLYGVLEISLNEKLFF,TGTGCCAGCAGCTTGTACGGGGTGTTGGAGATTTCCCTAAATGAAAAACTGTTTTTT
TRBJ2-2,NA,few,TRBV7-2,CASSLRPSLGELFF,TGTGCCAGCAGCTTGAGGCCCTCCCTCGGGGAGCTGTTTTTT
TRBJ1-3,TRBD1,NA,TRBV2,CASRRQGLAGNTIYF,TGTGCCAGCAGGCGACAGGGGCTGGCTGGAAACACCATATATTTT
TRBJ2-7,NA,once,TRBV12-1,CASSSGTTGLPSYEQYF,TGTGCCAGCAGCTCTGGTACCACGGGACTTCCCTCCTACGAGCAGTACTTC
TRBJ1-1,NA,NA,TRBV3-1/TRBV3-2,CASSQQGLGTEAFF,TGTGCCAGCAGCCAACAGGGTTTAGGCACTGAAGCTTTCTTT
TRBJ2-7,NA,NA,TRBV7-6,CASSPTSGSYEQYF,TGTGCCAGCAGCCCCACGAGCGGCTCCTACGAGCAGTACTTC
TRBJ2-1,TRBD1,NA,TRBV25-1,CASQPGGPYNEQFF,TGTGCCAGCCAGCCAGGGGGCCCCTACAATGAGCAGTTCTTC
TRBJ1-1,TRBD1,NA,TRBV7-3,CASSLTPGGGMTEAFF,TGTGCCAGCAGCCTAACCCCGGGAGGGGGCATGACTGAAGCTTTCTTT
TRBJ1-1,TRBD1,NA,TRBV12-3/TRBV12-4,CASRLQGATEAFF,TGTGCCAGCAGACTACAGGGGGCGACTGAAGCTTTCTTT
TRBJ2-5,TRBD1,NA,TRBV4-1,CASSQDRTGGMYQETQYF,TGCGCCAGCAGCCAAGATCGGACAGGGGGGATGTACCAAGAGACCCAGTACTTC
TRBJ2-1,TRBD2,NA,TRBV6-2/TRBV6-3,CASSYRLAGVRAPYNEQFF,TGTGCCAGCAGTTATCGACTAGCGGGAGTTCGTGCGCCTTACAATGAGCAGTTCTTC
TRBJ2-5,NA,NA,TRBV19,CASSIFVAETQYF,TGTGCCAGTAGTATCTTCGTAGCGGAGACCCAGTACTTC
TRBJ2-7,NA,NA,TRBV11-3,CASSLDSGEQYF,TGTGCCAGCAGCTTAGACAGTGGCGAGCAGTACTTC
TRBJ1-1,NA,once,TRBV9,CASSVDGGVNTEAFF,TGTGCCAGCAGCGTAGATGGCGGGGTGAACACTGAAGCTTTCTTT
TRBJ2-1,TRBD2,NA,TRBV9,CASSKRRVLADEQFF,TGTGCCAGCAGCAAGAGACGTGTACTAGCGGATGAGCAGTTCTTC
TRBJ2-2,TRBD2,once,TRBV29-1,CSVPFEREEDTGELFF,TGCAGCGTGCCTTTCGAGCGGGAAGAGGACACCGGGGAGCTGTTTTTT
TRBJ2-1,TRBD1,NA,TRBV9,CASSVSLGTGDNEQFF,TGTGCCAGCAGCGTTAGCTTAGGGACAGGGGACAATGAGCAGTTCTTC
TRBJ1-2,TRBD1,NA,TRBV5-1,CASSRQGDGYTF,TGCGCCAGCAGCCGACAGGGTGATGGCTACACCTTC
TRBJ1-1,NA,NA,TRBV11-1,CASSPTPGYAFF,TGTGCCAGCAGTCCTACCCCGGGGTATGCTTTCTTT
TRBJ2-7,TRBD2,NA,TRBV3-1/TRBV3-2,CASSWGTRRQLGEQYF,TGTGCCAGCAGCTGGGGGACTAGACGCCAGCTGGGCGAGCAGTACTTC
TRBJ2-7,NA,NA,TRBV28,CATRPDSAPEQYF,TGTGCCACCCGCCCCGACTCCGCCCCCGAGCAGTACTTC
TRBJ2-1,TRBD1,NA,TRBV5-1,CASSSAGTGGRNEQFF,TGCGCCAGCAGCTCCGCCGGGACAGGGGGGCGCAATGAGCAGTTCTTC
TRBJ1-2,TRBD1,few,TRBV9,CASSAGGYGYTF,TGTGCCAGCAGCGCAGGGGGGTATGGCTACACCTTC
TRBJ2-7,NA,NA,TRBV9,CASSATAHPSHEQYF,TGTGCCAGCAGCGCCACTGCCCACCCTTCCCACGAGCAGTACTTC
TRBJ2-2,TRBD1,NA,TRBV19,CASRTGGGNTGELFF,TGTGCCAGTCGTACAGGGGGCGGAAACACCGGGGAGCTGTTTTTT
TRBJ2-4,NA,NA,TRBV12-5,CASALELGSGKNIQYF,TGTGCTAGTGCTTTGGAATTGGGTAGCGGCAAAAACATTCAGTACTTC
TRBJ2-7,TRBD2,NA,TRBV2,CASSDLAGTYEQYF,TGTGCCAGCAGTGACCTAGCGGGGACCTACGAGCAGTACTTC
TRBJ2-1,TRBD2,NA,TRBV3-1/TRBV3-2,CASSSTSGSYNEQFF,TGTGCCAGCAGCTCGACTAGCGGGAGCTACAATGAGCAGTTCTTC
TRBJ2-2,NA,once,TRBV28,CASQGYSAGELFF,TGTGCCAGCCAGGGGTATAGCGCCGGGGAGCTGTTTTTT
TRBJ2-3,NA,NA,TRBV5-1,CASSLGTERDTQYF,TGCGCCAGCAGCTTGGGGACAGAGAGGGATACGCAGTATTTT
TRBJ1-5,NA,few,TRBV19,CASSIAGGGQPQHF,TGTGCCAGTAGTATAGCGGGGGGGGGACAGCCCCAGCATTTT
TRBJ1-5,NA,NA,TRBV3-1/TRBV3-2,CASSPGGYSNQPQHF,TGTGCCAGCAGCCCCGGGGGGTATAGCAATCAGCCCCAGCATTTT
TRBJ1-2,NA,NA,TRBV6-1,CASSDLNGVGGYTF,TGTGCCAGCAGTGATCTTAACGGGGTTGGTGGCTACACCTTC
TRBJ2-7,TRBD2,NA,TRBV6-4,CASSDEGMITSGSFNEQYF,TGTGCCAGCAGTGACGAGGGAATGATAACTAGCGGGAGTTTCAACGAGCAGTACTTC
TRBJ2-7,NA,NA,TRBV7-6,CASSQLWYREHEQYF,TGTGCCAGCAGCCAATTGTGGTACAGGGAACACGAGCAGTACTTC
TRBJ1-5,NA,NA,TRBV2,CASNGAGGIDQPQHF,TGTGCCAGCAACGGGGCGGGGGGGATAGATCAGCCCCAGCATTTT